A single sample is the source of the 10 T cell receptor beta chains below, sequenced in a study of shared clonotypes between healthy human individuals. The data were produced by immunoSEQ multiplex PCR, yet TCRdb's version contains in-frame clones alone and is incomplete. The sample records roughly 2.6 million clones, more than 80% being singletons. The sequenced sample was naive CD4+ T cells sorted from blood. Subset defined: CD45RA+ positively selected. These receptors all stem from a man in his late teens or twenties in good health.

The rearrangement uses TRBV6-6 and TRBJ2-2; the D gene is possibly TRBD1 (6 bases). Germline V CDR1 and CDR2: MNHNY, SVGAGI (reference sequence). This CDR3 region has 15 residues. Trimming stripped 6 bases from V and 2 bases from J, with 13 bases between. Here the CDR3 reads CASSTWDTNTGELFF. CDR3 DNA sequence: TGTGCCAGCAGCACCTGGGACACAAACACCGGGGAGCTGTTTTTT.

The V call is TRBV4-2, the J call TRBJ2-5; 7 bases map to TRBD2. The DNA end is more similar to TRBJ2-7, so the J call may be wrong. Germline V gene sequence: CDR1 LGHNA, CDR2 YNFKEQ. There are 15 residues in the CDR3. CDR3 nucleotide sequence: TGTGCCAGCAGCCAAGCGGCGGGAGCGGCCTACGAGCAGTACTTC. Its protein is CASSQAAGAAYEQYF.

J is TRBJ2-7 and V is TRBV9; D possibly corresponds to TRBD1 (7 bases). The CDR3 extends over 14 amino acids. V was trimmed by 3 bases and J by 4 bases, leaving 14 bases between them. CDR1 is SGDLS and CDR2 is YYNGEE in the germline V gene. CDR3 DNA sequence: TGTGCCAGCAGCGCAGGAGGGGGCAGGTACGAGCAGTACTTC. Protein: CASSAGGGRYEQYF.

This chain uses TRBV2 with TRBJ2-2; D uncertain. Trimming left V 2 bases short and J 0 bases short, with 7 bases between. Germline V gives CDR1 SNHLY, CDR2 FYNNEI. This CDR3 comprises 15 residues. The CDR3 loop is CASSEWTANTGELFF. CDR3 sequence (DNA): TGTGCCAGCAGTGAATGGACGGCGAACACCGGGGAGCTGTTTTTT.

The chain uses TRBV11-2 and TRBJ2-2; TRBD2 aligns across 10 bases. Germline V gene data show CDR1 as SGHAT and CDR2 as FQNNGV. V was pared by 5 bases and J by 2 bases, with 2 bases of the junction left unmatched. The CDR3 totals 15 residues. This CDR3 reads CASSVAGGNTGELFF. The CDR3 region has the DNA TGTGCCAGCAGCGTAGCGGGGGGCAACACCGGGGAGCTGTTTTTT.

V gene TRBV7-2 combines with J gene TRBJ2-1; 7 bases align to TRBD1. This CDR3 contains 13 residues. Per the germline V gene, CDR1 is SGHTA and CDR2 is FQGNSA. Losses at the gene ends were 4 bases for V and 10 bases for J; bases not matched to a gene: 7. The CDR3: CASSWATGNEQFF. The CDR3 bases are TGTGCCAGCAGCTGGGCGACAGGGAACGAGCAGTTCTTC.

The chain links TRBV5-1 to TRBJ2-5, with D possibly matching TRBD1 (5 bases). Germline V gene sequence: CDR1 SGHRS, CDR2 YFSETQ. The CDR3 has 16 amino acids. V was shortened by 0 bases and J by 2 bases, with 14 bases between the two germline ends. CDR3 residues: CASSLVGDSLQETQYF. In DNA, the CDR3 is TGCGCCAGCAGCTTGGTCGGAGACAGCCTTCAAGAGACCCAGTACTTC.

This chain uses TRBV6-1 with TRBJ2-5, with a tentative D call TRBD1 (6 bases). The germline V gene encodes CDR1 MNHNS and CDR2 SASEGT. This CDR3 comprises 13 residues. V dropped 4 bases and J dropped 5 bases, with 11 bases sitting between them. The CDR3 reads CASSVFQGETQYF. CDR3 bases: TGTGCCAGCAGTGTTTTTCAGGGGGAGACCCAGTACTTC.

J is TRBJ1-1 and V is TRBV29-1, with a weak D call TRBD1 (6 bases). The V gene's germline CDR1 is SQVTM and CDR2 ANQGSEA. The CDR3 consists of 13 residues. V lost 3 bases, J lost 5 bases, and 13 bases lay in between. Here the CDR3 reads CSVDAGALTEAFF. CDR3 DNA sequence: TGCAGCGTTGACGCAGGGGCGTTAACTGAAGCTTTCTTT.

The chain uses TRBV7-9 and TRBJ2-5; D is unresolved. CDR1 is SEHNR, CDR2 FQNEAQ, per germline (reference sequence). The CDR3 contains 12 residues. V lost 2 bases and J lost 6, with 7 bases in between. The CDR3: CASSLLFQTQYF. The CDR3, as DNA: TGTGCCAGCAGCTTACTGTTCCAGACCCAGTACTTC.